This T cell receptor beta chain was identified during a study of patients and donors after allogeneic stem cell transplantation. TCRdb re-derived calls from the RT-PCR reads in MiXCR, one entry per CDR3 protein. The data hold about 960,000 distinct CDR3 sequences, with more than 15% observed a single time. The ends lost 4 bases at V and 2 bases at J; junction bases unmatched: 3. This CDR3 is 15 amino acids long. Germline lookup yields CDR1 SGHTA and CDR2 FQGNSA. This clonotype occurred a few times. The receptor was isolated from a human donor who was either an allogeneic HSCT recipient or a stem cell or donor lymphocyte infusion donor (not recorded which). It is not recorded whose cells these are; they may come from a transplant donor. Source material: blood, either unsorted or a sorted T cell fraction (not recorded which). The V gene is TRBV7-2, the J gene TRBJ2-3; 10 positions agree with TRBD2. CDR3 nucleotides: TGTGCCAGCAGCTCTACTAGCGGGACCACAGATACGCAGTATTTT. It encodes CASSSTSGTTDTQYF.